This T cell receptor (beta chain) emerged from a study of control samples from healthy donors and cancer patients. This table comes from immunoSEQ multiplex PCR, and its TCRdb copy is limited to in-frame clones, with some not included. The profile shows some 95,000 clones, 75% to 85% of them singletons. The CDR3 consists of 15 residues. The germline V gene encodes CDR1 GTSNPN and CDR2 SVGIG (reference sequence). The junction had 6 bases not matched to a gene; V was cut back by 2 bases and J by 0 bases. The sample consisted of blood. The TCR originated in a woman aged 30 to 39 in good health. The chain links TRBV30 to TRBJ1-1; TRBD1 matches at 7 bases. CDR3 loop: CAWSLRTGMNTEAFF. The CDR3 nucleotides are TGTGCCTGGAGTCTCAGGACAGGCATGAACACTGAAGCTTTCTTT. Based on the CDR3 plus reference TRBV30 and TRBJ1-1, the full variable domain is SQTIHQWPATLVQPVGSPLSLECTVEGTSNPNLYWYRQAAGRGLQLLFYSVGIGQISSEVPQNLSASRPQDRQFILSSKKLLLSDSGFYLCAWSLRTGMNTEAFFGQGTRLTVV.